This TCR beta chain came from a study of blood T cell repertoires in COVID-19 (dated by TCRdb to about 2020). About the full investigation: Collaborator samples came from the United States, Italy and Spain and covered acute and convalescent phases of COVID-19. The material from the prospective study consisted of cDNA or gDNA derived from T cells, B-cell-depleted T cells, or PBMCs. The dataset comprised deeply sampled blood TCRbeta repertoires from subjects exposed to, actively infected with, or recovered from COVID-19. The repertoires were released in a freely available public database intended as a resource for research on the immune response to SARS-CoV-2. The samples were drawn from two sources: the first 160 participants of the ongoing ImmuneRACE study, and 1,000 to 1,500 subjects contributed by 6 global collaborators. The sample metadata nearly always contained a de-identified subject ID, COVID-19 status, age in years and sex. HLA class I and class II types, where available, came from metadata supplied by the sample provider rather than from assay-based typing. Paper-wide results and their limitations: Clinical and demographic metadata were provided uncurated, with the amount varying by source and participant.

Worth noting for this clone: Its cognate antigen has yet to be identified. Base qualities are missing; no much larger clone stands one base away.

The immunoSEQ Assay, a bias-controlled multiplex PCR, was used to amplify TCRbeta CDR3 regions from genomic DNA. As for the authors' bioinformatics: Nucleated cell counts per sample were estimated from amplification of reference gene primers within the assay. To quantify the absolute abundance of each unique TCRbeta CDR3 rearrangement, sequence reads were collapsed and filtered. For each sample, productive Simpson clonality was calculated as the square root of Simpson's diversity index over productive rearrangements. TCRdb obtained this table from immuneACCESS and retained in-frame rearrangements with V and J assigned. These tables miss some clones; where compared with another copy, unresolved V genes account for less than half of the shortfall, and the remainder is unexplained. Clone size and V and J calls were adopted from that table, with D and trimming inferred from the DNA. The sample table contains 60,000 or so clones; only one count was recorded for around 66% of them. The ten most abundant clones make up 51% of the sample.

Participants in the prospective study were aged roughly 18 to 100 years, lived in 20 to 25 United States geographic areas, and enrolled through a virtual design. To assign participants to cohorts, the prospective study relied on clinical history that participants themselves reported in a screening survey and a study questionnaire. A participant counted as exposed if, within 2 weeks of entering the study, that participant had been in contact with someone who had a PCR-confirmed or clinician-diagnosed COVID-19 case. In the prospective study, whole blood, serum and a nasopharyngeal or oropharyngeal swab were collected from each participant by mobile phlebotomists. Over an approximately two-month period, participants in the prospective study had the option of providing additional blood draws and questionnaires. Blood samples from the prospective study were shipped frozen or at room temperature prior to DNA extraction.

The cysteine opens and the phenylalanine closes a CDR3 of 15 amino acids. Only the CDR3 region is kept as DNA, spanning 45 bases read in frame from base 1. V and J are trimmed by 5 bases and 3 bases, and the gene matches miss 7 bases of the junction. CDR1 is given as SEHNR and CDR2 as FQNEAQ, both from the germline V gene (reference sequence). Sequencing was done on a sample of PBMCs or T cells enriched from blood (not recorded which). The receptor was isolated from a woman in her sixties who had been exposed to COVID-19. The sequence joins TRBV7-9 to TRBJ1-1, and 9 bases in between align with TRBD1. The CDR3 has the sequence CASSRTGGKDTEAFF. Read as DNA, the sequence is TGTGCCAGCAGCCGTACAGGGGGCAAGGACACTGAAGCTTTCTTT.